Reported below is one TCR beta chain. What it binds is unknown. There are 14 residues in the CDR3. V was pared by 3 bases and J by 7 bases, with 13 bases between. Germline CDR1 and CDR2: SGDLS and YYNGEE. Repertoires were generated with immunoSEQ multiplex PCR, while TCRdb's copy carries only in-frame clones and drops some. Among around 170,000 clones listed, 85% were seen once. The data stem from a study of cytomegalovirus exposure and HLA in healthy donors. Overall study results and limits: Under in vitro conditions, a few CMV-associated chains were confirmed as specific for CMV antigens. Cytomegalovirus status was reportedly diagnosed by the classifier with high specificity and sensitivity.

The donors formed part of the approximately 120-subject validation cohort, distinct from the approximately 630-subject first cohort. Sequenced input: PBMCs. This sequence joins TRBV9 and TRBJ1-4; the D gene is possibly TRBD1 (6 bases). The source of this sequence is a man aged 18 to 35 in good health and CMV-seropositive. DNA of the CDR3: TGTGCCAGCAGCGAGATGGGGGCCGGTGAAAAACTGTTTTTT. Amino acids: CASSEMGAGEKLFF.